This TCR beta chain was sequenced in a study of blood T cell repertoires in COVID-19 (dated by TCRdb to about 2020). With regard to the full study: Samples covering the acute and convalescent phases of COVID-19 were provided by collaborators in the United States, Italy and Spain. The material from the prospective study consisted of cDNA or gDNA derived from T cells, B-cell-depleted T cells, or PBMCs. Subjects who had been exposed to COVID-19, were actively infected with it, or had recovered from it provided the deeply sampled blood TCRbeta repertoires that made up the dataset. The repertoires were made available in a free public database intended to serve as a resource for research on the immune response to SARS-CoV-2. The samples were drawn from two sources: the first 160 participants of the ongoing ImmuneRACE study, and 1,200 or so subjects contributed by 6 global collaborators. The sample metadata nearly always contained a de-identified subject ID, COVID-19 status, age in years and sex. Where available, HLA class I and class II types were taken from metadata supplied by the sample provider and were not determined by assay-based typing.

What the authors observed across the whole study: The amount of clinical and demographic metadata varied by source and participant and was provided uncurated.

The immunoSEQ Assay, a bias-controlled multiplex PCR, was used to amplify TCRbeta CDR3 regions from genomic DNA. On the authors' methods: The number of nucleated cells in each sample was estimated from the amplification of reference gene primers within the assay. To quantify the absolute abundance of each unique TCRbeta CDR3 rearrangement, sequence reads were collapsed and filtered. For each sample, productive Simpson clonality was calculated by taking the square root of Simpson's diversity index across productive rearrangements. What TCRdb holds here is the immuneACCESS table cut down to in-frame rearrangements. Part of the clones is not present; checked against another copy, under half of the missing clones reflect an unresolved V gene, and the others are unexplained. D and trimming come from the DNA, and the V and J calls and clone size come from that table. The sample yields about 75,000 clones; about nine tenths were counted once. Around 6.3% of the sample is taken by the ten largest.

The collaborating institutions used their own protocols to collect whole blood in K2EDTA tubes. Collaborator samples were shipped for TCRbeta analysis as frozen whole blood, isolated PBMCs, or DNA extracted from either sample type. Spanning cysteine to phenylalanine, the CDR3 consists of 13 amino acids. The DNA shown is the 39-base CDR3, in frame from base 1. The junction shows trimming of 5 bases on V and 7 bases on J, plus 12 bases between the germline ends. Per the germline V gene, KGHSH is the CDR1 and LQKENI is the CDR2. In regard to this clone: It has no known antigen specificity. No base quality values were provided; no much bigger clone lies one nucleotide off.

This chain is built from TRBV18 and TRBJ1-5, with no reliable assignment of the D segment. This TCR derives from a woman aged 45-65 years with acute or convalescent COVID-19. Source material: peripheral blood. The CDR3 in this case is CASSVGQRQPQHF. In nucleotides, the sequence is TGTGCCAGCTCAGTTGGTCAGAGGCAGCCCCAGCATTTT.